This TCR beta chain was sequenced during a study of CD8 T cells in ankylosing spondylitis (dated by TCRdb to the late 2010s). In the study overall: T cell receptor beta repertoires were profiled in healthy donors and ankylosing spondylitis patients so that disease-linked TCR variants could be found. Peripheral blood samples were taken, and synovial fluid was additionally collected from ankylosing spondylitis patients. The whole study cohort included 90 to 120 healthy donors and some 27 ankylosing spondylitis patients.

TCRdb names Illumina HiSeq 2500 as the instrument used. Quantitative 5'-RACE with molecular barcodes was the method used to prepare the TCR beta libraries. The authors' pipeline ran thus. Disease-linked TCR variants were identified with a new computational method built on a probabilistic model of VDJ rearrangement. TCRdb reprocessed the public reads (quality trimming at Q25 with fastp, clone calling with MiXCR) and kept in-frame beta chains. Under each unique CDR3 protein, matching rows form one entry showing the most common genes and DNA. The V and J calls come from TCRdb's annotation, not from the publication. The sample table shows 450,000 to 550,000 distinct CDR3 sequences, and less than 6% are seen once. Clones ranked in the top ten supply under 4.5% of the sample. V loses 1 base of germline sequence and J loses 1 base, and the interval between the two ends is 14 bases. The CDR3 spans 15 residues, from the cysteine through the phenylalanine. Only the CDR3 part of the read is kept: 45 bases, read in frame from the first base. CDR1 and CDR2 are read off the germline V gene (reference sequence) as DFQATT and SNEGSKA.

General findings and caveats noted by the study authors: Blood from ankylosing spondylitis patients appeared to be characterized by a TCR beta motif composed of several highly homologous amino acid variants. Some motif variants were previously reported in synovial fluid and blood of reactive arthritis patients, suggesting common disease-initiation mechanisms. In peripheral blood, the disease-linked clones were found at relatively low frequencies and had a CD8+ phenotype. According to the report, matched synovial fluid samples from ankylosing spondylitis patients were significantly enriched for the disease-linked clones.

This clonotype came up many times. Its specific antigen is unknown. Within one base of it there is no much larger clone, and no base qualities were kept. This clonotype was sampled from a male donor with ankylosing spondylitis. The sequenced material came from blood, either unsorted or a sorted T cell fraction (not recorded which). The sequence links TRBV20-1 to TRBJ2-7; a confident D gene designation cannot be given. DNA sequence: TGCAGTGCTAGAGTGGCCCCGGACCCATCCTACGAGCAGTACTTC. Its protein product is CSARVAPDPSYEQYF.